This TCR beta chain was observed in a study of T cells in Graves' hyperthyroidism and ophthalmopathy. The CDR3 runs to 15 residues. Trimming at V came to 5 bases and at J to 6 bases, leaving 13 bases not matched to a gene. Germline values: CDR1 SEHNR, CDR2 FQNEAQ (reference sequence). What was amplified from RNA transcripts were TCR beta CDR3 regions. A first-round RT-PCR of the TCR CDR3 used the HTBI primer set. TCRdb re-called the multiplex PCR reads through MiXCR, storing one row per CDR3 protein. Of fewer than 600,000 distinct CDR3 sequences listed, less than 15% are singletons. This clonotype was seen at least ten times.

The sequenced sample was blood. V is TRBV7-9 and J is TRBJ2-7; 7 nucleotides line up with TRBD1. The source of this sequence is a woman aged 40 to 50 with Graves' hyperthyroidism. The CDR3 DNA sequence: TGTGCCAGCAGCGTCGGACAGGCCGCTACTCTCGAGCAGTACTTC. This translates into CASSVGQAATLEQYF. Looking up the rest from reference TRBV7-9 and TRBJ2-7 gives the full variable domain: DTGVSQNPRHKITKRGQNVTFRCDPISEHNRLYWYRQTLGQGPEFLTYFQNEAQLEKSRLLSDRFSAERPKGSFSTLEIQRTEQGDSAMYLCASSVGQAATLEQYFGPGTRLTVT.